The T cell receptor beta chain under discussion was sequenced for a study of blood T cell repertoires in COVID-19. Study as a whole: The origin of the acute and convalescent COVID-19 samples was the United States, Italy and Spain. T cells, B-cell-depleted T cells, or PBMCs supplied cDNA or gDNA.

In the source study's methods: From reference gene primer amplification, estimates of nucleated cell counts were derived. Generated by immunoSEQ multiplex PCR, the TCRdb table keeps only in-frame clones and is missing some. V and J calls and clone size are given by that table; D and trimming were obtained from the DNA. The sample includes more than 450,000 clones, around 87% seen only once; the top ten take 0.7%. J was trimmed by 5 bases and V by 9 bases; bases with no gene match: 16. Germline V gives CDR1 MDHEN, CDR2 SYDVKM. The CDR3 runs 15 residues. Cohort assignment relied on participant-reported clinical history.

This chain uses TRBV28 with TRBJ2-7, with 7 bases aligning to TRBD1. This receptor was identified in a woman between 18 and 29 years old who had recovered from COVID-19. Material: PBMCs or T cells enriched from blood (not recorded which). Here the CDR3 reads CASQRQGNLGHEQYF. The CDR3 DNA reads TGTGCCAGTCAGAGACAGGGTAATTTGGGCCACGAGCAGTACTTC.